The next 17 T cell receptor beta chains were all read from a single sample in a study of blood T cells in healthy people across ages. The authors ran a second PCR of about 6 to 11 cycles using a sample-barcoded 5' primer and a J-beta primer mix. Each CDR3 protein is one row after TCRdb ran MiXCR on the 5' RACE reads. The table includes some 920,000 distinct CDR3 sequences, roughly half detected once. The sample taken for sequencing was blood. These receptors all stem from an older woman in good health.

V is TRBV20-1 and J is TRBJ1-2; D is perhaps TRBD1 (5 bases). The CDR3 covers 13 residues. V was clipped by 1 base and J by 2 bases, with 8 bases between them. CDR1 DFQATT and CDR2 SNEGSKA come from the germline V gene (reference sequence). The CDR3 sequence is CSARVAGNYGYTF. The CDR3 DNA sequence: TGCAGTGCTAGAGTCGCAGGGAACTATGGCTACACCTTC.

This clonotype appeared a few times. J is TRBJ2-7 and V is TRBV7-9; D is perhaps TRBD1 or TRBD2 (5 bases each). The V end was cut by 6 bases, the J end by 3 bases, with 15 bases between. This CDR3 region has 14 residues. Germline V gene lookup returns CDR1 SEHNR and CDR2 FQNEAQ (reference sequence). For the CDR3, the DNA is TGTGCCAGCAGATTCGGGGCCAGTATCTACGAGCAGTACTTC. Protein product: CASRFGASIYEQYF.

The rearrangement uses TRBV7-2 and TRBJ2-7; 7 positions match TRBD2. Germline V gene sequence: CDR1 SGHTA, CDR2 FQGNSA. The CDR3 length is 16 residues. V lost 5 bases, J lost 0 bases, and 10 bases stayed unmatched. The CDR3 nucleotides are TGTGCCAGCAGCCGATTACGCCGGGACTACTCCTACGAGCAGTACTTC. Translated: CASSRLRRDYSYEQYF.

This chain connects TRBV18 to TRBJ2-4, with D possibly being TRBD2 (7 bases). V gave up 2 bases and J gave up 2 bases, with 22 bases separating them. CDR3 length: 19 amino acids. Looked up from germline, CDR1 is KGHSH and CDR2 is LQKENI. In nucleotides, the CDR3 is TGTGCCAGCTCACCAAGAAAAGCGGGACACCCTCGACCCAAAAACATTCAGTACTTC. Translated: CASSPRKAGHPRPKNIQYF. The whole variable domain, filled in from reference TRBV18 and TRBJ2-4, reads NAGVMQNPRHLVRRRGQEARLRCSPMKGHSHVYWYRQLPEEGLKFMVYLQKENIIDESGMPKERFSAEFPKEGPSILRIQQVVRGDSAAYFCASSPRKAGHPRPKNIQYFGAGTRLSVL.

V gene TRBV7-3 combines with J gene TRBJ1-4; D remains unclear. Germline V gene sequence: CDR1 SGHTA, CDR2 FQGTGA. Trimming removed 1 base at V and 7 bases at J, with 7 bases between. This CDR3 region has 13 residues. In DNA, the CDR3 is TGTGCCAGCAGCTTAAACCGCTCTGAAAAACTGTTTTTT. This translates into CASSLNRSEKLFF.

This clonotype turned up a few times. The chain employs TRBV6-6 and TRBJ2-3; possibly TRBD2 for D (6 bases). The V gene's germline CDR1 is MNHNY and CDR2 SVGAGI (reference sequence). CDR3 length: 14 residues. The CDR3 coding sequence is TGTGCTCACCAGAGGGGACTCTTCTCAGATACGCAGTATTTT. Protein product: CAHQRGLFSDTQYF.

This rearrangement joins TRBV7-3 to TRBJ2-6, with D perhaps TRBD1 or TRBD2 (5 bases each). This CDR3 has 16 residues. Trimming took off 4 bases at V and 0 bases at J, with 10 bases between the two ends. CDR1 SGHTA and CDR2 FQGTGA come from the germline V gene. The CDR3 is CASSSGPSSGANVLTF. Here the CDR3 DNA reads TGTGCCAGCAGCTCGGGGCCCTCCTCTGGGGCCAACGTCCTGACTTTC.

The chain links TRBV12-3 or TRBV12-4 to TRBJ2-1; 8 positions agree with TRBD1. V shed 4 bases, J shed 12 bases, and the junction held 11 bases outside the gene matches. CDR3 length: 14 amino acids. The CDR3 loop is CASSSAERTGRQFF. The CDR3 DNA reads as TGTGCCAGCAGTTCAGCGGAAAGGACAGGGCGGCAGTTCTTC.

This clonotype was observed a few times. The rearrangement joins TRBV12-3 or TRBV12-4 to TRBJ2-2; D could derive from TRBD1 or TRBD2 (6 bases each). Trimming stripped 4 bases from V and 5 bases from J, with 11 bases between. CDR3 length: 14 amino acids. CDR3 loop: CASSSRGGTGELFF. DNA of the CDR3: TGTGCCAGCAGTTCCCGAGGGGGGACCGGGGAGCTGTTTTTT.

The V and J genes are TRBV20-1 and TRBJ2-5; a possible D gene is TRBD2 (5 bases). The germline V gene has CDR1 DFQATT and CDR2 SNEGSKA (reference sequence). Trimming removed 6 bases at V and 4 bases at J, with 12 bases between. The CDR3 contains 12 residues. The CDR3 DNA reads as TGCAGTGCCCTTATGGGAGTAGAGACCCAGTACTTC. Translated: CSALMGVETQYF.

The CDR3 spells CASSLSVGTENIQYF. The CDR3 DNA reads TGCGCCAGCAGCTTGTCGGTGGGGACGGAAAACATTCAGTACTTC. This chain connects TRBV5-1 to TRBJ2-4; D possibly uses TRBD1 or TRBD2 (5 bases each). The CDR3 sequence is 15 residues long. V was shortened by 1 base and J by 5 bases, with 13 bases between the two germline ends. Germline assignment: CDR1 SGHRS and CDR2 YFSETQ.

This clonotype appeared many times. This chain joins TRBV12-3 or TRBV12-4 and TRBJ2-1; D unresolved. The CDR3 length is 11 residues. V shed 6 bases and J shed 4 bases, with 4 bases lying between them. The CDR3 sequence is CASSLYNEQFF. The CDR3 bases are TGTGCCAGCAGCCTTTACAATGAGCAGTTCTTC.

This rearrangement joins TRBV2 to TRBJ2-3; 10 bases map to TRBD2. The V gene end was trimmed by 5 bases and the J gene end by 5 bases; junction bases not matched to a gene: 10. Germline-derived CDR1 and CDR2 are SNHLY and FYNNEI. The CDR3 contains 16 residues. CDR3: CASSLTRTSGLDTQYF. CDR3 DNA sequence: TGTGCCAGCAGTCTGACAAGGACTAGCGGCCTAGATACGCAGTATTTT.

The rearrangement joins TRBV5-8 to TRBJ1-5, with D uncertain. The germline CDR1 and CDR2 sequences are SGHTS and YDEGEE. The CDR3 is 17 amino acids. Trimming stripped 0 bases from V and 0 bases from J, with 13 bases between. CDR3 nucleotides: TGTGCCAGCAGCTTGGGGCTTTCAGTAAATAGCAATCAGCCCCAGCATTTT. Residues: CASSLGLSVNSNQPQHF.

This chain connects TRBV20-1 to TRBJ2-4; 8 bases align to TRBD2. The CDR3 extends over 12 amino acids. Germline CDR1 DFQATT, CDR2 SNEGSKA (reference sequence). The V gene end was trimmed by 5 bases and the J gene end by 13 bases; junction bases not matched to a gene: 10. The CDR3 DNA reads TGCAGTGCTGTCGCAGACGGGACTAGACAGTACTTC. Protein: CSAVADGTRQYF.

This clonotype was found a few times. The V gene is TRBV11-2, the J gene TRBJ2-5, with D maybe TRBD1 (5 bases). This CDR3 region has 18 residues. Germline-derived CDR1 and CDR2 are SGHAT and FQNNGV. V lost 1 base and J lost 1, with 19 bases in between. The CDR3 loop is CASSLGRGRAQPQETQYF. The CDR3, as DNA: TGTGCCAGCAGCTTAGGAAGGGGCCGAGCGCAACCCCAAGAGACCCAGTACTTC. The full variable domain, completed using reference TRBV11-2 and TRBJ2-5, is EAGVAQSPRYKIIEKRQSVAFWCNPISGHATLYWYQQILGQGPKLLIQFQNNGVVDDSQLPKDRFSAERLKGVDSTLKIQPAKLEDSAVYLCASSLGRGRAQPQETQYFGPGTRLLVL.

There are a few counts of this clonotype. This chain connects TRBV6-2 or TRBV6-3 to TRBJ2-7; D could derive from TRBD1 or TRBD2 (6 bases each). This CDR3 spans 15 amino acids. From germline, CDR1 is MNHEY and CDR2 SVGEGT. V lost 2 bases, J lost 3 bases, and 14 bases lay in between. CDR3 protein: CASSYQGTSDYEQYF. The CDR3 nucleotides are TGTGCCAGCAGTTACCAGGGGACTTCGGACTACGAGCAGTACTTC.